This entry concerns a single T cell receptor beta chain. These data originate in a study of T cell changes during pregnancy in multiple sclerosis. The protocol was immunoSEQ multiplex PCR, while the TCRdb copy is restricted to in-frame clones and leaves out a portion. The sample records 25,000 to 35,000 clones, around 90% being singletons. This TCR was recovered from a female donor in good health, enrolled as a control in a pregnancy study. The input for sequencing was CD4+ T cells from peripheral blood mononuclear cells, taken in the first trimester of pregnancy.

This CDR3 reads CASSVFTGVETQYF. The CDR3 DNA reads TGTGCCAGCAGTGTATTTACGGGGGTAGAGACCCAGTACTTC. The chain employs TRBV2 and TRBJ2-5; possibly TRBD2 for D (6 bases). The germline V gene has CDR1 SNHLY and CDR2 FYNNEI. The germline V and J ends were trimmed by 4 bases and 4 bases, with 13 bases remaining between them. The CDR3 consists of 14 residues.